This T cell receptor beta chain was found in a study of blood T cell repertoires in COVID-19. Overall study: There were acute and convalescent COVID-19 samples, and they came from the United States, Italy and Spain. Sources were T cells, B-cell-depleted T cells, or PBMCs; the material itself was cDNA or gDNA.

This clone showed up just a few times. Here immunoSEQ multiplex PCR was the method, and the copy in TCRdb shows in-frame clones only, minus some. The sample contains under 150,000 clones, around 80% of which appear only once. Trimming removed 6 bases from V and 2 bases from J, with 8 bases in between. There are 11 residues in the CDR3. Germline CDR1 and CDR2: SQVTM and ANQGSEA. The specimen sequenced was peripheral blood. The sequence was obtained from a woman older than 75 with active or convalescent COVID-19. The chain has TRBV29-1 and TRBJ2-7, with D perhaps matching TRBD1 (6 bases). DNA of the CDR3: TGCAGCGTACGGACAGCCTACGAGCAGTACTTC. Amino acid sequence: CSVRTAYEQYF.